This TCR beta chain was profiled in a study of blood T cell repertoires in COVID-19. Overall study: The samples span acute and convalescent COVID-19 from the United States, Italy and Spain. Sources were T cells, B-cell-depleted T cells, or PBMCs; the material itself was cDNA or gDNA.

Membership in each cohort depended on participant-reported clinical history. Using immunoSEQ multiplex PCR, the repertoire was profiled, and TCRdb retains in-frame clones only, with some absent. The data show under 500,000 clones, with approximately 90% seen just once and approximately 2% held by the top ten. J gave up 7 bases and V 2 bases, and 21 bases lay outside the gene matches. Germline V gene lookup returns CDR1 LGHDT and CDR2 YNNKEL (reference sequence). This CDR3 comprises 21 residues. The sequenced sample was PBMCs or T cells enriched from blood (not recorded which). This receptor was taken from a woman younger than 35 with acute COVID-19. The chain combines TRBV3-1 (or the pseudogene TRBV3-2) with TRBJ1-6; 9 nucleotides match TRBD1. The CDR3 here is CASSQIRGTGRVKSSNSPLHF. In DNA form, the CDR3 reads TGTGCCAGCAGCCAAATACGCGGGACAGGGAGAGTAAAGTCCTCGAATTCACCCCTCCACTTT.